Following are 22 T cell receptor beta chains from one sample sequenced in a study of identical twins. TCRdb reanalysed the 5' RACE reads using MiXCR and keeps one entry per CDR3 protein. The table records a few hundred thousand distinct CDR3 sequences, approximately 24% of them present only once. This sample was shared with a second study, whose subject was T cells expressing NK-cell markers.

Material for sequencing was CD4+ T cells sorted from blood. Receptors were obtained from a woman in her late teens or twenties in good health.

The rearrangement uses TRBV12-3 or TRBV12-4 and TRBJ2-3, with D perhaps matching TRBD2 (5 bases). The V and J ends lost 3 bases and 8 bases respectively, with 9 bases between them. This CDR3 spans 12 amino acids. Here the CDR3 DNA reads TGTGCCAGCAGTTTGGCAGCGGTTACGCAGTATTTT. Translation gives CASSLAAVTQYF.

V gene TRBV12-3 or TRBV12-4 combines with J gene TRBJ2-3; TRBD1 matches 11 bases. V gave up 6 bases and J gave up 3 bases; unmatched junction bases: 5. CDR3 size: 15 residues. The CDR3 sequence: CASRDRGRDTDTQYF. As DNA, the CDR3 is TGTGCCAGCAGGGACAGGGGGCGCGATACAGATACGCAGTATTTT.

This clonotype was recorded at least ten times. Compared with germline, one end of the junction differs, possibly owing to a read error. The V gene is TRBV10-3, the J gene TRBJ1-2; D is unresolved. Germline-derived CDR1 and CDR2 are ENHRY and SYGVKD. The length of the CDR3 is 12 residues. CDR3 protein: CAISEQTTLSEF. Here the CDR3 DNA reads TGTGCCATCAGTGAGCAAACGACCCTATCTGAGTTC.

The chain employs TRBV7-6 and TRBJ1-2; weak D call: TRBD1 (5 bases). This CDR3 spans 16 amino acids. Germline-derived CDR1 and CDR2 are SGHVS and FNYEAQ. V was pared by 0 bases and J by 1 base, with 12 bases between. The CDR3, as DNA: TGTGCCAGCAGCTTAGCTGGGACGGATGTTAACTATGGCTACACCTTC. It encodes CASSLAGTDVNYGYTF. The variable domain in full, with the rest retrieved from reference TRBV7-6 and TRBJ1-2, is GAGVSQSPRYKVTKRGQDVALRCDPISGHVSLYWYRQALGQGPEFLTYFNYEAQQDKSGLPNDRFSAERPEGSISTLTIQRTEQRDSAMYRCASSLAGTDVNYGYTFGSGTRLTVV.

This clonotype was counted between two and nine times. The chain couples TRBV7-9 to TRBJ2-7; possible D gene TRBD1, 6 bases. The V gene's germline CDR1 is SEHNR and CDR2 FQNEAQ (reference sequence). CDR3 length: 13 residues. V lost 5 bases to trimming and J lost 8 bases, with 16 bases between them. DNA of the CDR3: TGTGCCAGCAGCCCGTCTCAGGGGTCAAAGCAGTACTTC. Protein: CASSPSQGSKQYF.

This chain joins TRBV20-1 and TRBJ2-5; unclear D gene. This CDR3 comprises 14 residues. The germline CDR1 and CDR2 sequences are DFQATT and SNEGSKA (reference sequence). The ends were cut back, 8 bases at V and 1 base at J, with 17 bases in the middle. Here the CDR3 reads CSLVPPQGQETQYF. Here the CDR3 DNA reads TGCAGTTTGGTACCTCCCCAAGGCCAAGAGACCCAGTACTTC.

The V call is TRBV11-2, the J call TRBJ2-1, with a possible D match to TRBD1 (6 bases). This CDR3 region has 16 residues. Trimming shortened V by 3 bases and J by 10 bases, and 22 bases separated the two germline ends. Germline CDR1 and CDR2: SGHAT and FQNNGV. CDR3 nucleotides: TGTGCCAGCAGCTTTGACCGAGATGTGGGGGCGAGGGAGCAGTTCTTC. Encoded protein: CASSFDRDVGAREQFF. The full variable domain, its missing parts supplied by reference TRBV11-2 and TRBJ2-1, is EAGVAQSPRYKIIEKRQSVAFWCNPISGHATLYWYQQILGQGPKLLIQFQNNGVVDDSQLPKDRFSAERLKGVDSTLKIQPAKLEDSAVYLCASSFDRDVGAREQFFGPGTRLTVL.

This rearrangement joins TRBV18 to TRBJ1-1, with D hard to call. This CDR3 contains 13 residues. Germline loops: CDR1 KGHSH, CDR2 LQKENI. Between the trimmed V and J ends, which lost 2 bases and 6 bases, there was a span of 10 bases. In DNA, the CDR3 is TGTGCCAGCTCACCAGGTATAGACTCTGAAGCTTTCTTT. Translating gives CASSPGIDSEAFF.

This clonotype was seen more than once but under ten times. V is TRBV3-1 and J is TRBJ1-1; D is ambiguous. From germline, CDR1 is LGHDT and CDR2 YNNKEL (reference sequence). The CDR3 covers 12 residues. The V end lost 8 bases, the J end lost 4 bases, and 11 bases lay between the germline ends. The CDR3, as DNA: TGTGCCAGCGGGATTTGGGGCACTGAAGCTTTCTTT. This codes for CASGIWGTEAFF.

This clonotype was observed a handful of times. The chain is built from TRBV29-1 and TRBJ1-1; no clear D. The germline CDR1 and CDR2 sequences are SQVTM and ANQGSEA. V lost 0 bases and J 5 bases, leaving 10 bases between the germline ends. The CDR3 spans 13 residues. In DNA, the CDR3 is TGCAGCGTTGAAGAGCCGCGGGCGACTGAAGCTTTCTTT. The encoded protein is CSVEEPRATEAFF.

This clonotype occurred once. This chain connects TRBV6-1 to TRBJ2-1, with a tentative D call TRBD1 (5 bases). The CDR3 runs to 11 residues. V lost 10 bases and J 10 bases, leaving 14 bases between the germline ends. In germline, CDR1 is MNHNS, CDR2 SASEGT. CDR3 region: CATLWGEEQFF. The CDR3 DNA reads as TGTGCCACCTTATGGGGCGAGGAGCAGTTCTTC.

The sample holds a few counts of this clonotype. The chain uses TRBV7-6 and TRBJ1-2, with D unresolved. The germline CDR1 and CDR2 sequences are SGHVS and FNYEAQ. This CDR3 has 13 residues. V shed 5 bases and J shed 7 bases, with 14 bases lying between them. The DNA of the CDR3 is TGTGCCAGCAGCCCTTCGTCGGTATCTGGCTACACCTTC. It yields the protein CASSPSSVSGYTF.

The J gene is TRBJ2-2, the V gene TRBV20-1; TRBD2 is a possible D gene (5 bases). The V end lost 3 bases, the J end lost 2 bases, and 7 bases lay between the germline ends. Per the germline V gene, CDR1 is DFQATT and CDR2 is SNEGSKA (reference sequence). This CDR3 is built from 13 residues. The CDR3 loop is CSASGVNTGELFF. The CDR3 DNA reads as TGCAGTGCTAGCGGGGTTAACACCGGGGAGCTGTTTTTT.

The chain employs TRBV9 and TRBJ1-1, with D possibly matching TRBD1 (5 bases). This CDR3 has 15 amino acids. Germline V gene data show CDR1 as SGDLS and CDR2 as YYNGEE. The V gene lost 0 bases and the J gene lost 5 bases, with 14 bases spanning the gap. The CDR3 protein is CASSVVGEVGTEAFF. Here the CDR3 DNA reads TGTGCCAGCAGCGTAGTGGGGGAGGTAGGGACTGAAGCTTTCTTT.

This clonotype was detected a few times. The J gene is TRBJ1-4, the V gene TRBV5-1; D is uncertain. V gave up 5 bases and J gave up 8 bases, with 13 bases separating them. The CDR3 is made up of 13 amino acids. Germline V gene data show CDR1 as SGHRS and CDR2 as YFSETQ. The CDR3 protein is CASSIGLSEKLFF. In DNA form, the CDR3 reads TGCGCCAGCAGTATAGGGCTATCCGAAAAACTGTTTTTT.

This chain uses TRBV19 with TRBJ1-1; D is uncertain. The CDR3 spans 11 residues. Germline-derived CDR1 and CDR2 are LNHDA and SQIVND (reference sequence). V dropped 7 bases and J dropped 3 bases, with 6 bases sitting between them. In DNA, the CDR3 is TGTGCCAGTATCGGGTACACTGAAGCTTTCTTT. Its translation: CASIGYTEAFF.

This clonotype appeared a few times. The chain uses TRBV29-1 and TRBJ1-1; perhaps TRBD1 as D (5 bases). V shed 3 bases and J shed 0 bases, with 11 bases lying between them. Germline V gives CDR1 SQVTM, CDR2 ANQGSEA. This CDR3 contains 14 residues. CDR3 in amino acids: CSVDPGGMNTEAFF. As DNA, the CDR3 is TGCAGCGTTGATCCCGGGGGGATGAACACTGAAGCTTTCTTT.

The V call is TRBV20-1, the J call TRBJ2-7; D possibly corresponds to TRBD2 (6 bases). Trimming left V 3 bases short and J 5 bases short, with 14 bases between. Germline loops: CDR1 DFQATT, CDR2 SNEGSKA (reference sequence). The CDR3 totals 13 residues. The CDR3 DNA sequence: TGCAGTGCTAGTACGGGGACTCTCGACGAGCAGTACTTC. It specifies CSASTGTLDEQYF.

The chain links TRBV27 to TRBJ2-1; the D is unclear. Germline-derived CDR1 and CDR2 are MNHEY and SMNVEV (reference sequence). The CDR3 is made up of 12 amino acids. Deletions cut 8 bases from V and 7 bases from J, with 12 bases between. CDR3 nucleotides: TGTGCCAGCGCGGAGTATGGGAATGAGCAGTTCTTC. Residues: CASAEYGNEQFF.

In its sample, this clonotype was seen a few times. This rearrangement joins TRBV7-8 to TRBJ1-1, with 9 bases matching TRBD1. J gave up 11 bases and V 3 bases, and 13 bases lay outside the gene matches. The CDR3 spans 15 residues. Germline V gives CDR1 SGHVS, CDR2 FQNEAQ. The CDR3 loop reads CASSLTSDRGFSAFF. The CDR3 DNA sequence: TGTGCCAGCAGCTTGACCTCGGACAGGGGATTTTCGGCTTTCTTT.

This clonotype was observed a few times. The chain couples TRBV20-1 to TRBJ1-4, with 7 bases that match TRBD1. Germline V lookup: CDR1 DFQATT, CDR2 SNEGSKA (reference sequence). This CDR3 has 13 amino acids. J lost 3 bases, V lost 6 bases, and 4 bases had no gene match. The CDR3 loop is CSARDSSNEKLFF. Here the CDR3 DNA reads TGCAGTGCCCGGGACAGCTCTAATGAAAAACTGTTTTTT.

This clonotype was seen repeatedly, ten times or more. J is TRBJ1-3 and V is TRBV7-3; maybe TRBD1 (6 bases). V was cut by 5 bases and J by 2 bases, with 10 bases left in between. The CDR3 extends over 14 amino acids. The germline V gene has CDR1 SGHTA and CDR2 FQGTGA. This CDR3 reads CASSVTGTGNTIYF. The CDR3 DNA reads TGTGCCAGCAGCGTGACAGGAACTGGAAACACCATATATTTT. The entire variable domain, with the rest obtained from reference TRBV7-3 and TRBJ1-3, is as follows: GAGVSQTPSNKVTEKGKYVELRCDPISGHTALYWYRQSLGQGPEFLIYFQGTGAADDSGLPNDRFFAVRPEGSVSTLKIQRTERGDSAVYLCASSVTGTGNTIYFGEGSWLTVV.